Each of the 22 T cell receptor beta chains below was sequenced from the same sample in a study of CD8 T cells in ankylosing spondylitis. Using its own MiXCR run on the 5' RACE reads, TCRdb lists one record per CDR3 protein. The top ten hold 3.5% to 5% of the sample, which has around 140,000 distinct CDR3 sequences, roughly 11% seen once. The sample was blood, either unsorted or a sorted T cell fraction (not recorded which). Receptors were obtained from a female donor with ankylosing spondylitis or in good health (not recorded which).

The J gene is TRBJ2-7, the V gene TRBV27; D possibly corresponds to TRBD2 (5 bases). V was trimmed by 5 bases and J by 3 bases, leaving 11 bases between them. The CDR3 length is 13 residues. CDR1 MNHEY and CDR2 SMNVEV come from the germline V gene (reference sequence). This CDR3 is CASSLWTGYEQYF. The DNA of the CDR3 is TGTGCCAGCAGTCTTTGGACTGGCTACGAGCAGTACTTC.

Ten or more counts support this clonotype. The chain links TRBV20-1 to TRBJ2-3; D is unresolved. Germline CDR1 DFQATT, CDR2 SNEGSKA (reference sequence). V shed 6 bases and J shed 1 base, with 14 bases lying between them. The CDR3 spans 14 residues. The CDR3 loop is CSAPPIGRTDTQYF. As DNA, the CDR3 is TGCAGTGCCCCCCCGATCGGCCGCACAGATACGCAGTATTTT.

This clonotype has ten or more counts. This rearrangement joins TRBV20-1 to TRBJ1-5; tentatively, D is TRBD1 (6 bases). Trimming left V 0 bases short and J 7 bases short, with 22 bases between. CDR3 length: 17 amino acids. Germline V gene data show CDR1 as DFQATT and CDR2 as SNEGSKA (reference sequence). CDR3 coding DNA: TGCAGTGCTAGAGATTCACAATACAAGGGGGTAGGGCAGCCCCAGCATTTT. Translation: CSARDSQYKGVGQPQHF.

This clonotype was picked up a small number of times. V usage is TRBV11-2 and J usage is TRBJ1-2; D gene ambiguous. Germline-derived CDR1 and CDR2 are SGHAT and FQNNGV. Trimming stripped 4 bases from V and 4 bases from J, with 13 bases between. There are 14 residues in the CDR3. CDR3: CASSSKPAAYGYTF. The CDR3 DNA follows: TGTGCCAGCAGCTCTAAGCCCGCTGCCTATGGCTACACCTTC.

This clonotype occurred many times. The CDR3 DNA reads as TGTGCCAGCGGCTTGGGAGGAAACTATGGCTACACCTTC. Translation: CASGLGGNYGYTF. V is TRBV28 and J is TRBJ1-2, with unresolved D. V dropped 8 bases and J dropped 2 bases, with 12 bases sitting between them. Looked up from germline, CDR1 is MDHEN and CDR2 is SYDVKM. CDR3 length equals 13 residues.

This clonotype was counted ten times or more. J is TRBJ2-7 and V is TRBV28; D remains unclear. V was shortened by 5 bases and J by 3 bases, with 11 bases between the two germline ends. The CDR3 is made up of 13 amino acids. Per germline, CDR1 MDHEN and CDR2 SYDVKM. For the CDR3, the DNA is TGTGCCAGCAGTCCTCGGCCCCTCTACGAGCAGTACTTC. It specifies CASSPRPLYEQYF.

This clonotype was detected only a few times. The gene calls are TRBV28 and TRBJ2-7; D is possibly TRBD1 or TRBD2 (6 bases each). V lost 6 bases and J 2 bases, leaving 23 bases between the germline ends. CDR3 size: 17 residues. Germline V gives CDR1 MDHEN, CDR2 SYDVKM. The DNA for the CDR3 is TGTGCCAGCAGCCCATGGAGCCTGGCAGGGGAGGCCTACGAGCAGTACTTC. This codes for CASSPWSLAGEAYEQYF.

At least ten counts were recorded for this clonotype. CDR3 residues: CASSLVGGDSRQETQYF. CDR3 DNA: TGTGCCAGCAGCTTAGTGGGAGGCGACTCCCGCCAAGAGACCCAGTACTTC. The rearrangement uses TRBV7-2 and TRBJ2-5; D may be TRBD2 (6 bases). The V end was cut by 1 base, the J end by 1 base, with 16 bases between. CDR1 is SGHTA, CDR2 FQGNSA, per germline. The CDR3 spans 17 residues.

Many counts were recorded for this clonotype. V is TRBV30 and J is TRBJ1-1; D gene unclear. The CDR3 contains 10 residues. Trimming removed 5 bases at V and 3 bases at J, with 4 bases between. The germline V gene has CDR1 GTSNPN and CDR2 SVGIG (reference sequence). DNA for the CDR3: TGTGCCTGGCTCGACACTGAAGCTTTCTTT. Its translation is CAWLDTEAFF.

In this sample, this clonotype turned up many times. The chain is built from TRBV5-1 and TRBJ1-2; 7 bases align to TRBD1. The CDR3 spans 15 residues. J gave up 8 bases and V 4 bases, and 14 bases lay outside the gene matches. Germline V CDR1 and CDR2: SGHRS, YFSETQ. The CDR3: CASSPDPRQGGGYTF. The CDR3 DNA reads as TGCGCCAGCAGCCCCGATCCTCGACAGGGCGGAGGCTACACCTTC.

This clonotype was seen ten or more times. V is TRBV19 and J is TRBJ2-3; TRBD2 matches 9 bases. Germline V gives CDR1 LNHDA, CDR2 SQIVND (reference sequence). CDR3 length: 12 residues. V lost 8 bases to trimming and J lost 6 bases; unmatched junction nucleotides: 3. CDR3 DNA sequence: TGTGCCAGTGGAAGCGGGGGGGATACGCAGTATTTT. This gives the protein CASGSGGDTQYF.

This clonotype has at least ten counts. This chain joins TRBV12-3 or TRBV12-4 and TRBJ1-6; 12 bases are a match to TRBD1. CDR3 size: 18 residues. V lost 4 bases and J lost 7; bases outside the gene matches: 11. The CDR3 DNA follows: TGTGCCAGCAGTTCGGGACAGGGGGCACACACTTCAAATTCACCCCTCCACTTT. Translating it yields CASSSGQGAHTSNSPLHF.

This clonotype was counted ten times or more. The V call is TRBV5-1, the J call TRBJ2-2; D gene uncertain. CDR1 is SGHRS and CDR2 is YFSETQ in the germline V gene. V lost 1 base and J lost 2, with 3 bases in between. This CDR3 spans 13 amino acids. Here the CDR3 DNA reads TGCGCCAGCAGCTTGTTTAACACCGGGGAGCTGTTTTTT. This sequence encodes CASSLFNTGELFF.

This clonotype was detected many times. The V call is TRBV20-1, the J call TRBJ1-1; no firm D call. This CDR3 has 12 amino acids. V was shortened by 7 bases and J by 1 base, with 10 bases between the two germline ends. Germline V gives CDR1 DFQATT, CDR2 SNEGSKA (reference sequence). CDR3 DNA sequence: TGCAGTGTTCCCGCCAAGAACACTGAAGCTTTCTTT. Protein sequence: CSVPAKNTEAFF.

This clonotype occurred a few times. J is TRBJ2-4 and V is TRBV18; D unclear. This CDR3 contains 16 residues. Trimming shortened V by 0 bases and J by 0 bases, and 9 bases separated the two germline ends. Germline CDR1 is KGHSH and CDR2 is LQKENI. The CDR3: CASSPPGSIAKNIQYF. Written as DNA, the CDR3 is TGTGCCAGCTCACCACCAGGATCTATAGCCAAAAACATTCAGTACTTC.

This clonotype was observed at least ten times. The chain joins TRBV5-1 to TRBJ2-1; 7 bases fit TRBD1. J lost 4 bases, V lost 0 bases, and 4 bases had no gene match. Germline CDR1 and CDR2: SGHRS and YFSETQ. The CDR3 has 15 residues. The CDR3 loop is CASSLVGQQYNEQFF. The CDR3 DNA is TGCGCCAGCAGCTTGGTGGGACAGCAATACAATGAGCAGTTCTTC.

This clonotype was seen a handful of times. This CDR3 reads CASSFGLAGNEQFF. The CDR3 nucleotides read TGTGCCAGCAGCTTCGGACTAGCGGGAAACGAGCAGTTCTTC. The chain has TRBV5-6 and TRBJ2-1, with TRBD2 matching over 12 bases. The CDR3 is 14 residues long. The ends lost 2 bases at V and 10 bases at J; junction bases unmatched: 4. CDR1 is SGHDT, CDR2 YYEEEE, per germline.

This clonotype was seen at least ten times. The chain employs TRBV6-4 and TRBJ2-1; D gene ambiguous. V was clipped by 4 bases and J by 8 bases, with 15 bases between them. Per germline, CDR1 MRHNA and CDR2 SNTAGT. The CDR3 totals 14 residues. The CDR3 spells CASSVRVGSDEQFF. Written as DNA, the CDR3 is TGTGCCAGCAGTGTTAGAGTAGGCTCGGATGAGCAGTTCTTC.

In this sample, this clonotype is medium-sized. The chain joins TRBV20-1 to TRBJ2-3; D might be TRBD2 (6 bases). V lost 6 bases to trimming and J lost 5 bases, with 18 bases between them. From germline, CDR1 is DFQATT and CDR2 SNEGSKA (reference sequence). The CDR3 consists of 14 residues. CDR3 coding DNA: TGCAGTGCAGCCCCTACTAGCAGGAAAGATACGCAGTATTTT. Amino acids: CSAAPTSRKDTQYF.

This clonotype was detected a few times. V usage is TRBV10-3 and J usage is TRBJ2-5, with TRBD1 matching over 7 bases. Trimming cost V 10 bases and J 3 bases; bases outside gene matches: 11. Per germline, CDR1 ENHRY and CDR2 SYGVKD. The CDR3 runs to 14 residues. The CDR3 DNA reads as TGTGCCACCAGAGCCGGGACAGAGAAAGAGACCCAGTACTTC. Translating it yields CATRAGTEKETQYF.

Ten or more counts support this clonotype. The CDR3 spells CASSLGGAGNTEAFF. CDR3 nucleotides: TGTGCCAGCAGCCTCGGGGGAGCAGGGAACACTGAAGCTTTCTTT. This sequence joins TRBV7-8 and TRBJ1-1; perhaps TRBD1 as D (5 bases). The V gene's germline CDR1 is SGHVS and CDR2 FQNEAQ. V was trimmed by 5 bases and J by 1 base, leaving 14 bases between them. The CDR3 is made up of 15 amino acids.

There are a few counts of this clonotype. J is TRBJ1-1 and V is TRBV19; D gene uncertain. The germline V gene has CDR1 LNHDA and CDR2 SQIVND (reference sequence). V lost 6 bases, J lost 4 bases, and 15 bases lay in between. The CDR3 covers 14 residues. In DNA form, the CDR3 reads TGTGCCAGTAGAGATGAGTGGCCTAGCACTGAAGCTTTCTTT. It encodes CASRDEWPSTEAFF.